The sequence of this T cell receptor (beta chain) was determined in a study of T cell changes during pregnancy in multiple sclerosis. TCRdb's table, derived via immunoSEQ multiplex PCR, lists solely in-frame clones and lacks some. The table records approximately 46,000 clones, 91% of them present only once. This CDR3 is 15 amino acids long. V shed 5 bases and J 2 bases; nucleotides not matched to a gene: 6. The germline CDR1 and CDR2 sequences are MNHNY and SVGAGI (reference sequence). This material consisted of CD8+ T cells from peripheral blood mononuclear cells, taken after pregnancy. The sequence was obtained from a female donor with multiple sclerosis, enrolled in a pregnancy study. This chain connects TRBV6-6 to TRBJ1-5; TRBD1 matches 7 bases. CDR3 protein: CASSRAGTGNQPQHF. The CDR3 DNA reads TGTGCCAGCAGTCGAGCCGGGACAGGCAATCAGCCCCAGCATTTT.